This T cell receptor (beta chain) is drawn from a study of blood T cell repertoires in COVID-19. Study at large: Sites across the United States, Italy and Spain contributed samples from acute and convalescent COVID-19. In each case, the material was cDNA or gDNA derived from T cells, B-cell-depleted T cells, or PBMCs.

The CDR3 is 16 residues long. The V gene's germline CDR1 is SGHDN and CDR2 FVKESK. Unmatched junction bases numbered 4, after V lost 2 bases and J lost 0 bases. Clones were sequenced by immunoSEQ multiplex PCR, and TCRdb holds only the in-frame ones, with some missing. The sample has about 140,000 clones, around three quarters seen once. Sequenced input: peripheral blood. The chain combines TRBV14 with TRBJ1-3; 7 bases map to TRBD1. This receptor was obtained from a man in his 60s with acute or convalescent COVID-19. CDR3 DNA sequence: TGTGCCAGCAGCCAAACGACAGGGACCTCTGGAAACACCATATATTTT. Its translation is CASSQTTGTSGNTIYF. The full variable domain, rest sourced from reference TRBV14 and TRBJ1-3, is EAGVTQFPSHSVIEKGQTVTLRCDPISGHDNLYWYRRVMGKEIKFLLHFVKESKQDESGMPNNRFLAERTGGTYSTLKVQPAELEDSGVYFCASSQTTGTSGNTIYFGEGSWLTVV.